These T cell receptor beta chains were read from a single sample in a study of control samples from healthy donors and cancer patients. Libraries were prepared by immunoSEQ multiplex PCR; TCRdb keeps only in-frame clonotypes and omits some of them. The table shows about 150,000 clones, with approximately 91% occurring only once. Sequencing was carried out using blood. The receptors shown here come from a man aged 25 to 45 in good health. Each CDR3 is given with its conserved first and last residue. A D gene is named only where the DNA matches it firmly. Rows give clone size only sometimes, using once, few, many, or a class for an expanded clone.

V gene,D gene,J gene,CDR3 length,clone size,CDR3 protein,CDR3 DNA
TRBV27,.,TRBJ2-7,15,once,CASRRGGSGVYEQYF,TGTGCCAGCAGAAGGGGGGGGTCCGGTGTATACGAGCAGTACTTC
TRBV4-2,TRBD1,TRBJ1-3,16,few,CASSQDNGQGGNTIYF,TGTGCCAGCAGCCAAGATAATGGACAGGGTGGAAACACCATATATTTT
TRBV4-1,.,TRBJ2-7,15,.,CASSQVGAYSYEQYF,TGCGCCAGCAGCCAAGTAGGAGCGTACTCCTACGAGCAGTACTTC
TRBV7-9,.,TRBJ2-7,14,.,CASSPAGASYEQYF,TGTGCCAGCAGCCCCGCGGGGGCCTCCTACGAGCAGTACTTC
TRBV7-3,.,TRBJ2-5,13,.,CASSLNPQETQYF,TGTGCCAGCAGCCTCAACCCTCAAGAGACCCAGTACTTC
TRBV5-6,.,TRBJ2-5,12,.,CASSGGEEPQYF,TGTGCCAGCAGCGGCGGGGAGGAGCCCCAGTACTTC
TRBV24-1,TRBD2,TRBJ2-1,17,.,CATSDILTSGSGSEQFF,TGTGCCACCAGTGACATATTAACTAGCGGGAGTGGAAGTGAGCAGTTCTTC
TRBV7-3,.,TRBJ2-2,15,.,CASSRGGHNTGELFF,TGTGCCAGCAGCCGAGGGGGTCATAACACCGGGGAGCTGTTTTTT
TRBV6-5,.,TRBJ1-1,11,.,CASRQGPEAFF,TGTGCCAGCAGGCAGGGCCCTGAAGCTTTCTTT
TRBV6-1,.,TRBJ2-7,13,.,CASSEAPDYEQYF,TGTGCCAGCAGTGAAGCGCCGGACTACGAGCAGTACTTC
TRBV9,.,TRBJ2-1,13,.,CASSEGTGLGQFF,TGTGCCAGCAGCGAAGGGACGGGGCTGGGGCAGTTCTTC
TRBV15,.,TRBJ2-2,12,.,CATSRGYGELFF,TGTGCCACCAGCAGAGGTTACGGGGAGCTGTTTTTT
TRBV4-3,TRBD2,TRBJ2-1,16,few,CASSQDISGGAVEQFF,TGCGCCAGCAGCCAAGATATTAGCGGGGGGGCCGTTGAGCAGTTCTTC
TRBV27,TRBD1,TRBJ2-2,15,.,CASRTTDRDTGELFF,TGTGCCAGCAGAACCACGGACAGGGACACCGGGGAGCTGTTTTTT
TRBV7-2,.,TRBJ1-1,15,.,CASSPRQDRNTEAFF,TGTGCCAGCAGCCCACGACAAGACCGGAACACTGAAGCTTTCTTT
TRBV4-3,.,TRBJ2-6,17,.,CASSQDFTIPGANVLTF,TGCGCCAGCAGCCAAGATTTTACGATTCCTGGGGCCAACGTCCTGACTTTC
TRBV27,TRBD1,TRBJ1-3,12,.,CASWDSGNTIYF,TGTGCCAGCTGGGACAGCGGAAACACCATATATTTT
TRBV7-6,.,TRBJ1-2,15,.,CASSPRGGGGYGYTF,TGTGCCAGCAGCCCCCGTGGCGGGGGCGGCTATGGCTACACCTTC
TRBV7-7,.,TRBJ2-1,13,.,CASSGLEVPDPFF,TGTGCTAGCAGCGGACTCGAGGTTCCGGACCCGTTCTTC
TRBV15,.,TRBJ1-1,13,.,CATSREGDTEAFF,TGTGCCACCAGCAGAGAGGGGGACACTGAAGCTTTCTTT
TRBV27,TRBD2,TRBJ2-1,15,.,CASSLGGVLRNEQFF,TGTGCCAGCAGTTTAGGGGGGGTCCTTAGGAATGAGCAGTTCTTC
TRBV7-2,.,TRBJ2-1,12,.,CASSPNLNEQFF,TGTGCCAGCAGCCCAAACCTTAATGAGCAGTTCTTC
TRBV4-3,.,TRBJ2-1,14,few,CASSLVGVENEQFF,TGCGCCAGCAGCCTAGTGGGGGTGGAGAATGAGCAGTTCTTC
TRBV20-1,.,TRBJ1-1,11,once,CSARDGGKAFF,TGCAGTGCTAGAGATGGTGGCAAGGCTTTCTTT
TRBV6-5,.,TRBJ2-7,13,.,CASSYSRFYEQYF,TGTGCCAGCAGTTACTCACGGTTCTACGAGCAGTACTTC
TRBV5-1,.,TRBJ2-3,15,.,CASSLLETRVDTQYF,TGCGCCAGCAGCTTGTTGGAGACTAGAGTGGATACGCAGTATTTT
TRBV24-1,TRBD2,TRBJ2-1,17,.,CATSDAGWTSGPNVQFF,TGTGCCACCAGTGATGCCGGTTGGACTAGCGGCCCTAACGTCCAGTTCTTC
TRBV3-1/TRBV3-2,.,TRBJ1-1,13,.,CASSKIRDTEAFF,TGTGCCAGCAGCAAGATTCGGGACACTGAAGCTTTCTTT
TRBV18,.,TRBJ1-5,13,.,CASSPSGNQPQHF,TGTGCCAGCTCACCGTCAGGCAATCAGCCCCAGCATTTT
TRBV11-1,.,TRBJ2-3,14,.,CASSLAAVTDTQYF,TGTGCCAGCAGCTTGGCCGCGGTCACAGATACGCAGTATTTT
TRBV3-1/TRBV3-2,TRBD1,TRBJ2-3,16,.,CASSPGQGWGTDTQYF,TGTGCCAGCAGCCCCGGACAGGGATGGGGCACAGATACGCAGTATTTT
TRBV5-5,.,TRBJ1-1,14,.,CASSLYAPNTEAFF,TGTGCCAGCAGCTTGTACGCGCCTAACACTGAAGCTTTCTTT
TRBV6-4,.,TRBJ2-5,12,.,CASPPFQETQYF,TGTGCCAGCCCCCCTTTCCAAGAGACCCAGTACTTC
TRBV5-1,.,TRBJ2-2,16,.,CASSGQNKRGTGELFF,TGCGCCAGCAGTGGACAGAATAAACGAGGCACCGGGGAGCTGTTTTTT
TRBV14,.,TRBJ2-2,15,.,CASSRRGLNTGELFF,TGTGCCAGCAGCCGTAGGGGTCTCAACACCGGGGAGCTGTTTTTT
TRBV11-2,TRBD2,TRBJ2-5,16,once,CASSSRGGLPQETQYF,TGTGCCAGCAGCTCGCGGGGGGGGTTGCCCCAAGAGACCCAGTACTTC
TRBV19,TRBD1,TRBJ2-7,15,.,CASSKQGAHPYEQYF,TGTGCCAGTAGTAAACAGGGGGCCCATCCTTACGAGCAGTACTTC
TRBV9,TRBD2,TRBJ2-7,16,.,CASSGTGTSGAYEQYF,TGTGCCAGCAGCGGAACCGGGACTAGCGGGGCCTACGAGCAGTACTTC
TRBV12-3/TRBV12-4,.,TRBJ2-2,12,.,CASSFGDGELFF,TGTGCCAGCAGTTTTGGGGACGGGGAGCTGTTTTTT
TRBV19,.,TRBJ1-2,12,.,CASTRLGRRYTF,TGTGCCAGTACCCGGCTCGGGAGGCGCTACACCTTC
TRBV20-1,.,TRBJ1-2,11,.,CTDESNYGYTF,TGTACAGATGAATCTAACTATGGCTACACCTTC
TRBV3-1/TRBV3-2,.,TRBJ1-1,15,once,CASSQAGKSNTEAFF,TGTGCCAGCAGCCAAGCAGGGAAATCGAACACTGAAGCTTTCTTT